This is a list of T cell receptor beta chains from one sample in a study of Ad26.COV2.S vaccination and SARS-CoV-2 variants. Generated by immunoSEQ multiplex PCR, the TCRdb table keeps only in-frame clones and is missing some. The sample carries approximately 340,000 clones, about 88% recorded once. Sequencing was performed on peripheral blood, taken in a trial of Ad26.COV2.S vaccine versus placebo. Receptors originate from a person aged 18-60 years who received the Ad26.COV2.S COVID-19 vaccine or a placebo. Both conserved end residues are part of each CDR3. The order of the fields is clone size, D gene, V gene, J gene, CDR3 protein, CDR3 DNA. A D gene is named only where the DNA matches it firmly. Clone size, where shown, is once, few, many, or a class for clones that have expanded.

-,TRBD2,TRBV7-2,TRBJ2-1,CASRNSGNEQFF,TGTGCCAGCAGAAATAGCGGGAATGAGCAGTTCTTC
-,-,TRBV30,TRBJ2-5,CAWDRLQETQYF,TGTGCCTGGGACAGGCTCCAAGAGACCCAGTACTTC
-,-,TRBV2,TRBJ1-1,CASNGQPNTEAFF,TGTGCCAGCAATGGGCAGCCTAACACTGAAGCTTTCTTT
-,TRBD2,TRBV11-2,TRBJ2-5,CASSFIAGVETQYF,TGTGCCAGCAGCTTCATAGCGGGAGTTGAGACCCAGTACTTC
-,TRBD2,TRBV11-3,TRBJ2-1,CASSPGLAPGVQFF,TGTGCCAGCAGCCCGGGACTAGCGCCGGGGGTGCAGTTCTTC
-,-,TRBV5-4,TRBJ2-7,CASSLLEPFSYEQYF,TGTGCCAGCAGCCTACTTGAGCCTTTTTCCTACGAGCAGTACTTC
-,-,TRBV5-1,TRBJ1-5,CASSLGGDQPQHF,TGCGCCAGCAGCTTAGGGGGGGATCAGCCCCAGCATTTT
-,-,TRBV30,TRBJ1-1,CAWSVDAGTEAFF,TGTGCCTGGAGTGTCGACGCGGGCACTGAAGCTTTCTTT
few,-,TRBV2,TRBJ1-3,CASSGAANTIYF,TGTGCCAGCAGTGGGGCCGCAAACACCATATATTTT
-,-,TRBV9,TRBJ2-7,CASSPALRPEQYF,TGTGCCAGCAGCCCCGCCCTTCGACCCGAGCAGTACTTC
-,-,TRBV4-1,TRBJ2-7,CASSQDVPHREQYF,TGCGCCAGCAGCCAAGATGTACCCCACCGGGAGCAGTACTTC
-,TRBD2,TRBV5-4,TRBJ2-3,CASSPPRAERGGSDTQYF,TGTGCCAGCAGCCCGCCGAGGGCCGAGCGGGGGGGATCAGATACGCAGTATTTT
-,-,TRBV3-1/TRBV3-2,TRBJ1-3,CASSQSTGSFPRGNTIYF,TGTGCCAGCAGCCAATCCACAGGGAGCTTCCCTCGAGGAAACACCATATATTTT
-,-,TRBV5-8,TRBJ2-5,CASSFELRERETQYF,TGTGCCAGCAGCTTTGAGTTGAGGGAACGGGAGACCCAGTACTTC
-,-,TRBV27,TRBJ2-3,CAAGTGSTDTQYF,TGTGCCGCGGGTACAGGAAGCACAGATACGCAGTATTTT
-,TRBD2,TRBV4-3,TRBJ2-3,CASSPLAGGPEDTQYF,TGCGCCAGCAGCCCCTTAGCGGGGGGGCCGGAAGATACGCAGTATTTT
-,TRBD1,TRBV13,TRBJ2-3,CASSLNPRGTGPLDTQYF,TGTGCCAGCAGCTTAAACCCCAGGGGGACAGGGCCTTTAGATACGCAGTATTTT
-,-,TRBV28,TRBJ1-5,CASRPTGPLKVNQPQHF,TGTGCCAGCAGACCGACAGGCCCCCTTAAGGTCAATCAGCCCCAGCATTTT
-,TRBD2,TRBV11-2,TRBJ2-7,CASSLPPASGHSYEQYF,TGTGCCAGCAGCTTACCCCCGGCTAGCGGGCACTCCTACGAGCAGTACTTC
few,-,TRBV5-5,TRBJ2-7,CASSSGADYEQYF,TGTGCCAGCAGCTCCGGAGCAGACTACGAGCAGTACTTC
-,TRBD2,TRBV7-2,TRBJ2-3,CASSLRGGGAVDTQYF,TGTGCCAGCAGCTTACGTGGCGGGGGGGCTGTAGATACGCAGTATTTT
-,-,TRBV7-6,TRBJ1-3,CASSFPGNTIYF,TGTGCCAGCAGCTTCCCGGGAAACACCATATATTTT
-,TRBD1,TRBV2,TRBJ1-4,CASSEAVQGNNEKLFF,TGTGCCAGCAGTGAAGCCGTACAGGGGAATAATGAAAAACTGTTTTTT
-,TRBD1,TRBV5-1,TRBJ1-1,CASSLVAGGLEAFF,TGCGCCAGCAGCTTGGTAGCAGGGGGCCTTGAAGCTTTCTTT
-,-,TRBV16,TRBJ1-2,CASSRTGANYGYTF,TGTGCCAGCAGCCGTACGGGGGCGAACTATGGCTACACCTTC
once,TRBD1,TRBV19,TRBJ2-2,CASSSRDRGPTGELFF,TGTGCCAGTAGTAGCCGGGACAGGGGGCCCACCGGGGAGCTGTTTTTT
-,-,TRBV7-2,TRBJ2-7,CASTRDSYEQYF,TGTGCCAGCACTCGGGACTCCTACGAGCAGTACTTC
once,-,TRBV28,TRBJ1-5,CASRSGQTNQPQHF,TGTGCCAGCAGAAGTGGACAGACAAATCAGCCCCAGCATTTT
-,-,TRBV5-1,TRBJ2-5,CASSLKGETQYF,TGCGCCAGCAGCTTGAAGGGGGAGACCCAGTACTTC
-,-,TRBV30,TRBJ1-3,CAWSGYSPLSTIYF,TGTGCCTGGAGTGGGTACAGTCCCCTCAGTACCATATATTTT
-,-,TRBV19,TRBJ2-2,CASSIQPRAGELFF,TGTGCCAGTAGTATCCAGCCAAGGGCCGGGGAGCTGTTTTTT
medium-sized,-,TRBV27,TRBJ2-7,CASSLYSSYEQYF,TGTGCCAGCAGTCTGTACTCCAGCTACGAGCAGTACTTC
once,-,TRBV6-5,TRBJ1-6,CASSYGGSYNSPLHF,TGTGCCAGCAGTTACGGGGGATCCTATAATTCACCCCTCCACTTT
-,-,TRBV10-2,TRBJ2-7,CASLERQGGSYEQYF,TGCGCCAGCTTAGAACGGCAGGGGGGCTCCTACGAGCAGTACTTC